The 23 T cell receptor beta chains presented below share a single source sample, sequenced in a study of regulatory T cells in long-lasting Graves disease. Described time point: newly diagnosed GD, antithyroid drugs for less than 3 months. The TCR library was prepared using RNA isolated from PBMCs. Arm-PCR with iRepertoire HTBI primers amplified the CDR3 regions for these TCR beta libraries. TCRdb re-called the multiplex PCR reads with MiXCR, one entry per CDR3 protein. The table shows some 490,000 distinct CDR3 sequences, with around 13% occurring only once. These records were also assigned to another study, of T cells in Graves' hyperthyroidism and ophthalmopathy.

Sequencing used peripheral blood mononuclear cells (PBMCs), obtained at new diagnosis, from a patient treated with antithyroid drugs. The receptors stem from a woman in her twenties or thirties with Graves disease.

The chain joins TRBV5-1 to TRBJ2-2; no clear D. Germline V gene lookup returns CDR1 SGHRS and CDR2 YFSETQ. The CDR3 loop spans 16 amino acids. Trimming stripped 0 bases from V and 1 base from J, with 10 bases between. This chain's CDR3 is CASSLVARLNTGELFF. The CDR3 DNA is TGCGCCAGCAGCTTGGTGGCACGGCTGAACACCGGGGAGCTGTTTTTT.

This clonotype was counted at least ten times. The chain employs TRBV6-1 and TRBJ2-1, with 7 bases identical to TRBD2. This CDR3 has 16 residues. V shed 9 bases and J 2 bases; nucleotides not matched to a gene: 13. Per the germline V gene, CDR1 is MNHNS and CDR2 is SASEGT. The CDR3 nucleotides read TGTGCCAGTCTACCGGGACTAATCCTGACCTACAATGAGCAGTTCTTC. Translating gives CASLPGLILTYNEQFF.

The chain is built from TRBV19 and TRBJ1-5; 7 nucleotides align to TRBD1. Germline V gene lookup returns CDR1 LNHDA and CDR2 SQIVND (reference sequence). The CDR3 contains 16 residues. V shed 0 bases and J 3 bases; nucleotides not matched to a gene: 5. The CDR3 DNA follows: TGTGCCAGTAGTATAGATCAGGGACAGCACAATCAGCCCCAGCATTTT. It encodes CASSIDQGQHNQPQHF.

The chain joins TRBV4-2 to TRBJ2-1; possibly TRBD1 for D (6 bases). Germline assignment: CDR1 LGHNA and CDR2 YNFKEQ. V lost 4 bases and J 3 bases, leaving 13 bases between the germline ends. The CDR3 is 15 amino acids. CDR3 bases: TGTGCCAGCAGCCTCCGGGACACCGACTACAATGAGCAGTTCTTC. It codes for CASSLRDTDYNEQFF.

This clonotype was seen more than once but under ten times. One junction end disagrees with the germline gene, perhaps due to a read error. This sequence joins TRBV7-2 and TRBJ2-7; D is uncertain. Germline V CDR1 and CDR2: SGHTA, FQGNSA. The CDR3 sequence is 13 residues long. CDR3: CAGSLRPAYEQYF. DNA for the CDR3: TGTGCCGGCAGCTTAAGGCCCGCCTACGAGCAGTACTTC.

In the case of this clonotype: The junction departs from the called germline gene at one end, perhaps through a read error. This rearrangement joins TRBV18 to TRBJ2-7; 7 bases map to TRBD2. Looked up from germline, CDR1 is KGHSH and CDR2 is LQKENI. This CDR3 spans 17 amino acids. CDR3 loop: CASSPPLGGRSQYGQYF. The CDR3 nucleotides read TGTGCCAGCTCACCACCGTTGGGGGGGAGGAGTCAGTACGGGCAGTACTTC.

This clonotype was recorded many times. The CDR3 nucleotides read TGCAGCGTTGCCCAGACAGATAACACCGGGGAGCTGTTTTTT. Translation gives CSVAQTDNTGELFF. This rearrangement joins TRBV29-1 to TRBJ2-2; a weak D match, TRBD1 (5 bases). This CDR3 region has 14 residues. Germline lookup yields CDR1 SQVTM and CDR2 ANQGSEA. The V end was cut by 4 bases, the J end by 2 bases, with 11 bases between.

The chain combines TRBV6-2 or TRBV6-3 with TRBJ2-7; 8 bases line up with TRBD1. Germline CDR1 is MNHEY and CDR2 is SVGEGT. V shed 5 bases, J shed 0 bases, and the junction held 6 bases outside the gene matches. The CDR3 extends over 15 amino acids. For the CDR3, the DNA is TGTGCCAGCAGTCAGGCCGGGACAGGCTCCTACGAGCAGTACTTC. It codes for CASSQAGTGSYEQYF.

This clonotype has more than one count but fewer than ten. The CDR3 end shows no conserved phenylalanine or tryptophan, and so a read error is likely. The CDR3 DNA follows: TGTGCCAGCAGCAGACAGGAAGGCTACGAGCAGTACCTC. Residues: CASSRQEGYEQYL. The V call is TRBV7-8, the J call TRBJ2-7; weak D call: TRBD1 (6 bases). Trimming took off 5 bases at V and 3 bases at J, with 11 bases between the two ends. Germline CDR1 is SGHVS and CDR2 is FQNEAQ. The CDR3 runs 13 residues.

The chain is built from TRBV6-1 and TRBJ2-5, with 7 bases aligning to TRBD1. Germline V lookup: CDR1 MNHNS, CDR2 SASEGT. The CDR3 runs to 15 residues. V lost 6 bases, J lost 7 bases, and 14 bases stayed unmatched. The CDR3 sequence is CASRRTGLRLGTQYF. The DNA of the CDR3 is TGTGCCAGCAGGAGGACAGGCCTCCGGTTGGGGACCCAGTACTTC.

This clonotype was seen only a few times. The J gene is TRBJ2-1, the V gene TRBV9; TRBD2 aligns across 9 bases. CDR3 size: 14 residues. V was clipped by 1 base and J by 13 bases; unmatched bases: 9. From germline, CDR1 is SGDLS and CDR2 YYNGEE. The CDR3 protein is CASSVQREAVRQFF. CDR3 nucleotides: TGTGCCAGCAGCGTACAGCGGGAGGCTGTTCGACAGTTCTTC.

This chain joins TRBV4-1 and TRBJ1-6; D gene unclear. Germline assignment: CDR1 MGHRA and CDR2 YSYEKL. Trimming left V 2 bases short and J 7 bases short, with 9 bases between. This CDR3 contains 14 residues. In nucleotides, the CDR3 is TGCGCCAGCAGCCAATGGGGTCGGAATTCACCCCTCCACTTT. Translated, it gives CASSQWGRNSPLHF.

This clonotype was observed at least ten times. The chain employs TRBV9 and TRBJ2-1; 8 bases are a match to TRBD1. The CDR3 extends over 16 amino acids. Unmatched junction bases numbered 5, after V lost 0 bases and J lost 3 bases. The V gene's germline CDR1 is SGDLS and CDR2 YYNGEE. The CDR3 here is CASSVGGGQGYNEQFF. The CDR3, as DNA: TGTGCCAGCAGCGTAGGCGGAGGACAGGGCTACAATGAGCAGTTCTTC. The whole variable domain, filled in from reference TRBV9 and TRBJ2-1, reads DSGVTQTPKHLITATGQRVTLRCSPRSGDLSVYWYQQSLDQGLQFLIQYYNGEERAKGNILERFSAQQFPDLHSELNLSSLELGDSALYFCASSVGGGQGYNEQFFGPGTRLTVL.

This clonotype was counted at least ten times. V and J are TRBV4-3 and TRBJ2-7, with TRBD2 matching 13 bases. The CDR3 length is 16 residues. CDR1 LGHNA and CDR2 YSLEER come from the germline V gene. The J segment lost 4 bases and the V segment lost 1 base, leaving 4 bases of the junction unmatched. The CDR3 loop reads CASSQVVTSGRYEQYF. The DNA for the CDR3 is TGCGCCAGCAGCCAAGTTGTGACTAGCGGGAGGTACGAGCAGTACTTC.

The gene calls are TRBV6-2 or TRBV6-3 and TRBJ2-1; D is ambiguous. CDR1 MNHEY and CDR2 SVGEGT come from the germline V gene. The CDR3 covers 16 residues. Deletions cut 2 bases from V and 4 bases from J, with 15 bases between. The CDR3, as DNA: TGTGCCAGCAGTTACCGGCCCCACAGCCAGTACAATGAGCAGTTCTTC. Protein: CASSYRPHSQYNEQFF.

This clonotype was recorded many times. This chain links TRBV12-3 or TRBV12-4 with TRBJ2-2; D ambiguous. V lost 2 bases to trimming and J lost 6 bases, with 10 bases between them. The CDR3 covers 14 residues. The CDR3 spells CASSLSRFPGELFF. The CDR3 DNA reads as TGTGCCAGCAGTTTATCTCGCTTTCCCGGGGAGCTGTTTTTT.

This clonotype was seen ten or more times. The chain recombines TRBV18 with TRBJ2-7; D not certain. Trimming pared 3 bases from V and 4 bases from J, leaving 10 bases between. Germline V gives CDR1 KGHSH, CDR2 LQKENI. CDR3 length equals 13 residues. DNA for the CDR3: TGTGCCAGCTCACCTACAGATTCTTACGAGCAGTACTTC. Its translation is CASSPTDSYEQYF.

This clonotype was observed many times. The chain uses TRBV5-4 and TRBJ2-2; TRBD1 matches 8 bases. CDR3 length equals 15 residues. Trimming removed 2 bases from V and 4 bases from J; junction bases left unmatched: 4. CDR1 and CDR2 (germline): SGHNT, YYREEE (reference sequence). CDR3 sequence: CASSFRQGSTGELFF. The CDR3 DNA reads TGTGCCAGCAGCTTTCGACAGGGGAGCACCGGGGAGCTGTTTTTT.

The genes are TRBV7-9 and TRBJ2-7; 11 bases are shared with TRBD1. This CDR3 region has 16 residues. V was clipped by 2 bases and J by 3 bases; unmatched bases: 6. Germline CDR1 SEHNR, CDR2 FQNEAQ (reference sequence). CDR3 region: CASSLHPGQGVYEQYF. In DNA form, the CDR3 reads TGTGCCAGCAGCTTACACCCGGGACAGGGGGTCTACGAGCAGTACTTC.

This clonotype came up many times. This chain uses TRBV19 with TRBJ2-2; 11 bases are shared with TRBD2. V was clipped by 8 bases and J by 6 bases; unmatched bases: 14. CDR1 and CDR2 from the germline V gene are LNHDA and SQIVND (reference sequence). CDR3 size: 17 residues. CDR3 residues: CASLPHLAGGRAGELFF. CDR3 nucleotides: TGTGCCAGTCTACCCCACCTAGCGGGAGGTAGGGCCGGGGAGCTGTTTTTT.

V usage is TRBV4-1 and J usage is TRBJ2-5; unclear D gene. The CDR3 covers 13 residues. Trimming pared 4 bases from V and 4 bases from J, leaving 10 bases between. Germline assignment: CDR1 MGHRA and CDR2 YSYEKL. CDR3 DNA sequence: TGCGCCAGCAGCCTCCGTTTAGCAGAGACCCAGTACTTC. Protein sequence: CASSLRLAETQYF.

This clonotype was seen many times. The V gene is TRBV12-3 or TRBV12-4, the J gene TRBJ2-1; tentative D call: TRBD2 (11 bases). With 4 bases removed from V and 5 bases from J, the gap between germline ends came to 27 bases. The CDR3 contains 19 residues. CDR3 protein: CASSSGTGVFSGRDNEQFF. The DNA of the CDR3 is TGTGCCAGCAGTTCCGGGACAGGGGTGTTTAGCGGGAGGGACAATGAGCAGTTCTTC.

This clonotype has just a few counts. The chain joins TRBV7-9 to TRBJ2-1; D remains unclear. The V end was cut by 1 base, the J end by 7 bases, with 11 bases between. CDR1 and CDR2 from the germline V gene are SEHNR and FQNEAQ (reference sequence). The CDR3 runs to 14 residues. The CDR3 loop reads CASSLESRLNEQFF. The CDR3 bases are TGTGCCAGCAGCTTAGAATCCCGTCTGAATGAGCAGTTCTTC.